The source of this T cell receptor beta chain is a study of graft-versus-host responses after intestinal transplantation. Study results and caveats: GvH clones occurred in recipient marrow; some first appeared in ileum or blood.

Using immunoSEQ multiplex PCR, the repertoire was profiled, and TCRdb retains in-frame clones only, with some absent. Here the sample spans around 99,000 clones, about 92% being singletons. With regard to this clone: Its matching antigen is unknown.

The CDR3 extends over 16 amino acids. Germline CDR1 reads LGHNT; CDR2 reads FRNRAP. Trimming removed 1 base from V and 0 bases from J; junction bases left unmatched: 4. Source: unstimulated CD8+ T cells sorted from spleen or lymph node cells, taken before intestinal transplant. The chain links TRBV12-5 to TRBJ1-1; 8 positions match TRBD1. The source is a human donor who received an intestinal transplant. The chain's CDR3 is CASGLGTGPMNTEAFF. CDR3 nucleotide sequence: TGTGCTAGTGGTTTGGGGACAGGGCCCATGAACACTGAAGCTTTCTTT.